This T cell receptor (beta chain) emerged from a study of blood T cell repertoires in COVID-19. Only in-frame clones appear in the TCRdb table, and some are missing; sequencing was by immunoSEQ multiplex PCR. The sample gives 200,000 or so clones, around four fifths of which show up once; about 6.9% is in the top ten. In this sample, this clone turned up a few times. What was sequenced was peripheral blood. The clonotype originates from a human donor with acute or convalescent COVID-19. The donor label of this sample is uncertain.

CDR3 protein: CASSWSYPRTSGSPGELFF. In nucleotides, the CDR3 is TGTGCCAGTAGTTGGTCATACCCCAGGACTAGCGGGAGCCCGGGGGAGCTGTTTTTT. The chain recombines TRBV19 with TRBJ2-2, with 13 bases matching TRBD2. CDR3 length: 19 residues. With 5 bases clipped from V and 8 bases from J, the junction kept 17 bases outside the gene matches. Germline CDR1 LNHDA, CDR2 SQIVND (reference sequence).